This is a list of T cell receptor beta chains from one sample in a study of cytotoxic CD8 clonotypes in ibrutinib-treated CLL. The protocol was immunoSEQ multiplex PCR, while the TCRdb copy is restricted to in-frame clones and leaves out a portion. Of approximately 160,000 clones in the sample, around nine tenths were seen once. This material consisted of PBMCs, taken at disease progression, from a patient treated with ibrutinib. All receptors come from a human donor with chronic lymphocytic leukemia. CDR3s include the opening cysteine and the closing phenylalanine or tryptophan. The order of the fields is CDR3 length, J gene, V gene, CDR3 protein.

len: 12; j_gene: TRBJ2-7; v_gene: TRBV11-2; CDR3aa: CASSLAGYEQYF
len: 15; j_gene: TRBJ1-2; v_gene: TRBV5-6; CDR3aa: CASSPPDREVYGYTF
len: 14; j_gene: TRBJ1-1; v_gene: TRBV18; CDR3aa: CASSPNRGRHEAFF
len: 17; j_gene: TRBJ2-1; v_gene: TRBV5-1; CDR3aa: CASSLGPHGGTYNEQFF
len: 15; j_gene: TRBJ1-1; v_gene: TRBV19; CDR3aa: CASSIQGASYTEAFF
len: 17; j_gene: TRBJ2-2; v_gene: TRBV7-3; CDR3aa: CASSLNPSGALTGELFF
len: 16; j_gene: TRBJ2-5; v_gene: TRBV9; CDR3aa: CASSVGVRGRQETQYF
len: 15; j_gene: TRBJ2-1; v_gene: TRBV29-1; CDR3aa: CSVEGTGTSSFEQFF
len: 14; j_gene: TRBJ1-3; v_gene: TRBV10-3; CDR3aa: CAISDGVSGNTIYF
len: 12; j_gene: TRBJ2-2; v_gene: TRBV30; CDR3aa: CAWSVDTGELFF
len: 12; j_gene: TRBJ2-7; v_gene: TRBV5-1; CDR3aa: CASLGDLYEQYF
len: 14; j_gene: TRBJ2-7; v_gene: TRBV28; CDR3aa: CASKGTSGSYEQYF
len: 12; j_gene: TRBJ2-1; v_gene: TRBV6-1; CDR3aa: CASSEIGDEQFF
len: 13; j_gene: TRBJ1-1; v_gene: TRBV6-1; CDR3aa: CASSVMRNTEAFF
len: 15; j_gene: TRBJ2-5; v_gene: TRBV9; CDR3aa: CASSVEGQGPETQYF
len: 13; j_gene: TRBJ1-4; v_gene: TRBV9; CDR3aa: CASSVSTNEKLFF
len: 15; j_gene: TRBJ2-7; v_gene: TRBV11-1; CDR3aa: CASSYDRGLSYEQYF
len: 13; j_gene: TRBJ1-5; v_gene: TRBV5-1; CDR3aa: CASSRESNQPQHF
len: 15; j_gene: TRBJ2-7; v_gene: TRBV6-6; CDR3aa: CASSYSRPGRYEQYF
len: 14; j_gene: TRBJ2-5; v_gene: TRBV6-5; CDR3aa: CASRDGQDRETQYF
len: 16; j_gene: TRBJ2-3; v_gene: TRBV9; CDR3aa: CASSGRLAGGTDTQYF
len: 15; j_gene: TRBJ2-7; v_gene: TRBV2; CDR3aa: CASSEGLAETYEQYF
len: 18; j_gene: TRBJ2-3; v_gene: TRBV27; CDR3aa: CASSLLRKTGGSPDTQYF
len: 13; j_gene: TRBJ1-2; v_gene: TRBV4-3; CDR3aa: CASSPRGLYGYTF
len: 14; j_gene: TRBJ2-2; v_gene: TRBV6-5; CDR3aa: CASSYVPGGGELFF
len: 18; j_gene: TRBJ1-2; v_gene: TRBV5-1; CDR3aa: CASSLGPGQGSLVRGYTF
len: 18; j_gene: TRBJ2-3; v_gene: TRBV14; CDR3aa: CASSPDKRVTASTDTQYF
len: 15; j_gene: TRBJ2-7; v_gene: TRBV4-3; CDR3aa: CASSQFFGRAVEQYF
len: 15; j_gene: TRBJ2-7; v_gene: TRBV28; CDR3aa: CASASSGLSSYEQYF
len: 15; j_gene: TRBJ2-5; v_gene: TRBV30; CDR3aa: CAWSVGRDWPGTQYF
len: 15; j_gene: TRBJ1-4; v_gene: TRBV15; CDR3aa: CATSRERGWGEKLFF
len: 14; j_gene: TRBJ2-3; v_gene: TRBV6-5; CDR3aa: CASSYRTPRDTQYF
len: 14; j_gene: TRBJ2-3; v_gene: TRBV6-5; CDR3aa: CASSRGTHTDTQYF
len: 11; j_gene: TRBJ2-5; v_gene: TRBV5-1; CDR3aa: CASSVEETQYF
len: 16; j_gene: TRBJ2-2; v_gene: TRBV7-6; CDR3aa: CASSLSGRALLGELFF
len: 14; j_gene: TRBJ1-1; v_gene: TRBV6-6; CDR3aa: CASIKGTVSTEAFF
len: 15; j_gene: TRBJ2-7; v_gene: TRBV6-5; CDR3aa: CASIARQAPSYEQYF
len: 15; j_gene: TRBJ2-6; v_gene: TRBV7-8; CDR3aa: CASHKRRAGANVLTF
len: 16; j_gene: TRBJ2-3; v_gene: TRBV6-6; CDR3aa: CASSAGSQIHTDTQYF
len: 11; j_gene: TRBJ1-1; v_gene: TRBV6-6; CDR3aa: CASETQGYAFF
len: 15; j_gene: TRBJ2-5; v_gene: TRBV11-3; CDR3aa: CASSLGMGTEETQYF
len: 14; j_gene: TRBJ1-5; v_gene: TRBV6-5; CDR3aa: CASSPGWGTQPQHF
len: 18; j_gene: TRBJ2-1; v_gene: TRBV9; CDR3aa: CASSDADSGRGSHNEQFF
len: 15; j_gene: TRBJ2-7; v_gene: TRBV6-1; CDR3aa: CASSDTDRNYYEQYF
len: 13; j_gene: TRBJ2-7; v_gene: TRBV5-1; CDR3aa: CASRSGTSYEQYF
len: 15; j_gene: TRBJ1-2; v_gene: TRBV7-8; CDR3aa: CASSLAGGQFYGYTF
len: 12; j_gene: TRBJ2-1; v_gene: TRBV7-8; CDR3aa: CASSLDGPGQFF
len: 15; j_gene: TRBJ1-4; v_gene: TRBV6-1; CDR3aa: CASSSRDGGNEKLFF
len: 15; j_gene: TRBJ1-2; v_gene: TRBV7-2; CDR3aa: CASSFSLRGGYGYTF
len: 14; j_gene: TRBJ2-1; v_gene: TRBV2; CDR3aa: CASNERDPYNEQFF
len: 15; j_gene: TRBJ2-1; v_gene: TRBV14; CDR3aa: CASSLLLASYNEQFF
len: 14; j_gene: TRBJ1-1; v_gene: TRBV4-3; CDR3aa: CASSQDIGNTEAFF
len: 13; j_gene: TRBJ1-2; v_gene: TRBV5-6; CDR3aa: CASSHTRAYGYTF
len: 16; j_gene: TRBJ2-2; v_gene: TRBV6-1; CDR3aa: CASSEFLAGNTGELFF
len: 15; j_gene: TRBJ2-3; v_gene: TRBV6-5; CDR3aa: CASSSQRAYTDTQYF